This T cell receptor (beta chain) came from a study of T cell responses to AZD1222 COVID-19 vaccine. The CDR3 spans 15 residues. CDR1 and CDR2 (germline): SGHDT, YYEEEE. V lost 4 bases to trimming and J lost 1 base, with 9 bases between them. Measured with immunoSEQ multiplex PCR; TCRdb has only the in-frame clones, and not every one. The data contain over 100,000 clones, approximately 89% of them seen just once; the ten biggest clones take up 4.4%. The chain carries TRBV5-6 and TRBJ2-6; unclear D gene. The starting material was peripheral blood, obtained 28 days after the second AZD1222 dose. The TCR comes from an adult who received the AZD1222 COVID-19 vaccine. CDR3 in DNA: TGTGCCAGCAGCGTGCCCGGATCTGGGGCCAACGTCCTGACTTTC. It codes for CASSVPGSGANVLTF.